These 32 T cell receptor beta chains share one sample of origin, sequenced in a study of blood T cell repertoires in COVID-19. The assay was immunoSEQ multiplex PCR, and TCRdb's table has in-frame clones only and misses some. The table records around 220,000 clones, 75% to 90% of them present only once. Sequenced input: peripheral blood. These TCRs come from a woman older than 75 with COVID-19, enrolled during active disease.

The gene calls are TRBV5-1 and TRBJ1-2; a weak D match, TRBD1 (6 bases). This CDR3 has 14 amino acids. Germline V lookup: CDR1 SGHRS, CDR2 YFSETQ. V lost 3 bases to trimming and J lost 6 bases, with 15 bases between them. The CDR3 here is CASSSTQGLNGYTF. CDR3 sequence (DNA): TGCGCCAGCAGCTCAACACAGGGTCTTAATGGCTACACCTTC.

The chain employs TRBV2 and TRBJ1-5; D uncertain. The CDR3 length is 14 residues. Germline V gene sequence: CDR1 SNHLY, CDR2 FYNNEI. Trimming cost V 4 bases and J 3 bases, with 10 bases left between them. The CDR3 DNA reads TGTGCCAGCAGTGTGGGCAGGAACAATCAGCCCCAGCATTTT. Residues: CASSVGRNNQPQHF.

A single count supports this clone. The V call is TRBV5-5, the J call TRBJ2-5; the D gene is possibly TRBD1 (7 bases). The V gene lost 2 bases and the J gene lost 5 bases, with 13 bases spanning the gap. The V gene's germline CDR1 is SGHKS and CDR2 YYEKEE (reference sequence). There are 14 residues in the CDR3. DNA of the CDR3: TGTGCCAGCAGCTTAGTATCAGGGGGGGAGACCCAGTACTTC. This sequence encodes CASSLVSGGETQYF. The full variable domain, completed using reference TRBV5-5 and TRBJ2-5, is DAGVTQSPTHLIKTRGQQVTLRCSPISGHKSVSWYQQVLGQGPQFIFQYYEKEERGRGNFPDRFSARQFPNYSSELNVNALLLGDSALYLCASSLVSGGETQYFGPGTRLLVL.

The J gene is TRBJ2-4, the V gene TRBV6-5, with no clear D. V was pared by 7 bases and J by 8 bases, with 9 bases between. Per the germline V gene, CDR1 is MNHEY and CDR2 is SVGAGI. There are 11 residues in the CDR3. CDR3 sequence reads: CASTSFDIQYF. The DNA for the CDR3 is TGTGCCAGCACCTCGTTTGACATTCAGTACTTC.

The chain carries TRBV7-2 and TRBJ2-1; weak D call: TRBD2 (7 bases). V lost 5 bases to trimming and J lost 1 base, with 15 bases between them. The CDR3 is 16 amino acids. Germline assignment: CDR1 SGHTA and CDR2 FQGNSA. The CDR3 sequence is CASSRERGGSYNEQFF. The CDR3 DNA is TGTGCCAGCAGCCGGGAAAGGGGGGGATCCTACAATGAGCAGTTCTTC.

This chain uses TRBV19 with TRBJ2-7, with D perhaps TRBD1 (6 bases). The CDR3 has 13 residues. Germline V lookup: CDR1 LNHDA, CDR2 SQIVND (reference sequence). V gave up 5 bases and J gave up 3 bases, with 11 bases separating them. The CDR3: CASSARTDYEQYF. In DNA, the CDR3 is TGTGCCAGTAGTGCACGGACAGACTACGAGCAGTACTTC.

The table lists this clone with a few counts. This rearrangement joins TRBV7-8 to TRBJ2-1, with 11 bases lining up with TRBD2. V gave up 2 bases and J gave up 5 bases; unmatched junction bases: 5. Germline CDR1 and CDR2: SGHVS and FQNEAQ. The CDR3 covers 16 residues. The CDR3 protein is CASSLMVAGGDNEQFF. CDR3 nucleotides: TGTGCCAGCAGCTTAATGGTAGCGGGAGGGGACAATGAGCAGTTCTTC. Based on the CDR3 plus reference TRBV7-8 and TRBJ2-1, the full variable domain is GAGVSQSPRYKVAKRGQDVALRCDPISGHVSLFWYQQALGQGPEFLTYFQNEAQLDKSGLPSDRFFAERPEGSVSTLKIQRTQQEDSAVYLCASSLMVAGGDNEQFFGPGTRLTVL.

The chain combines TRBV27 with TRBJ1-4; 7 nucleotides agree with TRBD1. Germline CDR1 MNHEY, CDR2 SMNVEV (reference sequence). V shed 6 bases and J 8 bases; nucleotides not matched to a gene: 12. The CDR3 spans 15 residues. CDR3: CASRPRQGREEKLFF. The CDR3 DNA reads TGTGCCAGCAGGCCTCGACAGGGAAGAGAAGAAAAACTGTTTTTT. Full variable domain (missing parts from reference TRBV27 and TRBJ1-4): EAQVTQNPRYLITVTGKKLTVTCSQNMNHEYMSWYRQDPGLGLRQIYYSMNVEVTDKGDVPEGYKVSRKEKRNFPLILESPSPNQTSLYFCASRPRQGREEKLFFGSGTQLSVL.

This chain joins TRBV2 and TRBJ1-4; D uncertain. The CDR3 spans 13 residues. V shed 7 bases and J shed 7 bases, with 13 bases lying between them. Per the germline V gene, CDR1 is SNHLY and CDR2 is FYNNEI. CDR3 residues: CASTGDRVEKLFF. CDR3 DNA sequence: TGTGCCAGCACCGGGGATAGAGTTGAAAAACTGTTTTTT.

The chain employs TRBV19 and TRBJ1-2; D call uncertain. CDR3 length: 14 amino acids. Germline V gene data show CDR1 as LNHDA and CDR2 as SQIVND (reference sequence). Trimming stripped 9 bases from V and 0 bases from J, with 14 bases between. CDR3 residues: CASLSAGANYGYTF. The CDR3 bases are TGTGCCAGCCTAAGCGCGGGAGCTAACTATGGCTACACCTTC.

This chain joins TRBV7-2 and TRBJ2-2; D call uncertain. The V gene's germline CDR1 is SGHTA and CDR2 FQGNSA. The V gene lost 5 bases and the J gene lost 0 bases, with 16 bases spanning the gap. CDR3 length: 17 amino acids. The CDR3 loop reads CASSPRWRLANTGELFF. The CDR3 DNA follows: TGTGCCAGCAGCCCAAGGTGGAGACTCGCGAACACCGGGGAGCTGTTTTTT.

This CDR3 reads CASSIRGYNEQFF. In nucleotides, the CDR3 is TGTGCCAGTAGTATAAGAGGGTACAATGAGCAGTTCTTC. The rearrangement links TRBV19 to TRBJ2-1; maybe TRBD2 (5 bases). Trimming cost V 2 bases and J 4 bases, with 6 bases left between them. CDR1 and CDR2 (germline): LNHDA, SQIVND (reference sequence). This CDR3 has 13 residues.

The genes are TRBV6-6 and TRBJ2-1; 9 bases line up with TRBD2. There are 15 residues in the CDR3. With 4 bases clipped from V and 9 bases from J, the junction kept 10 bases outside the gene matches. The V gene's germline CDR1 is MNHNY and CDR2 SVGAGI (reference sequence). In nucleotides, the CDR3 is TGTGCCAGCAGTTTCGGCGGGAGGGCCGAGGGTGAGCAGTTCTTC. Its translation: CASSFGGRAEGEQFF.

The rearrangement joins TRBV19 to TRBJ1-5, with 9 nucleotides matching TRBD1. CDR1 is LNHDA and CDR2 is SQIVND in the germline V gene (reference sequence). The CDR3 is 15 residues long. Losses at the gene ends were 4 bases for V and 7 bases for J; bases not matched to a gene: 8. The chain's CDR3 is CASSSGGTGRQPQHF. In DNA, the CDR3 is TGTGCCAGTAGTAGTGGGGGGACAGGGCGGCAGCCCCAGCATTTT.

The chain combines TRBV7-9 with TRBJ2-1, with TRBD2 identical over 7 bases. CDR1 SEHNR and CDR2 FQNEAQ come from the germline V gene (reference sequence). Trimming took 5 bases from V and 4 from J; bases not matched to a gene: 5. This CDR3 spans 14 amino acids. The CDR3 coding sequence is TGTGCCAGCAGCATTGGGGAGGGGTACAATGAGCAGTTCTTC. Translation gives CASSIGEGYNEQFF.

Note on this clone: This specimen includes other DNA sequences encoding the same CDR3. The chain is built from TRBV10-3 and TRBJ1-1, with D hard to call. The V gene lost 8 bases and the J gene lost 1 base, with 8 bases spanning the gap. The germline V gene encodes CDR1 ENHRY and CDR2 SYGVKD. The CDR3 is made up of 12 amino acids. The DNA of the CDR3 is TGTGCCATCCGGGGAACGAACACTGAAGCTTTCTTT. Translating gives CAIRGTNTEAFF.

The chain carries TRBV3-1 (or the pseudogene TRBV3-2) and TRBJ2-5, with 11 positions matching TRBD2. Germline V gives CDR1 LGHDT, CDR2 YNNKEL (reference sequence). The CDR3 sequence is 15 residues long. Trimming removed 5 bases from V and 3 bases from J; junction bases left unmatched: 5. CDR3 amino acids: CASSGTLAGEETQYF. In DNA form, the CDR3 reads TGTGCCAGCAGCGGAACACTAGCGGGAGAAGAGACCCAGTACTTC.

Remarks on this clone: The junction departs from germline at one end; a sequencing error may be responsible. The CDR3 DNA follows: TGTGCCAGCAGTCCACAGGGTTTGAATCGGCCCCAGCATTTT. Protein product: CASSPQGLNRPQHF. The chain joins TRBV6-5 to TRBJ1-5; D perhaps matches TRBD1 (6 bases). Germline CDR1 is MNHEY and CDR2 is SVGAGI. The CDR3 is 14 amino acids.

The chain joins TRBV19 to TRBJ1-3; TRBD1 is a possible D gene (6 bases). The CDR3 runs 15 residues. CDR1 and CDR2 from the germline V gene are LNHDA and SQIVND (reference sequence). Deletions cut 6 bases from V and 4 bases from J, with 16 bases between. CDR3 in amino acids: CASRQQGPIGNTIYF. The CDR3, as DNA: TGTGCCAGTAGGCAACAGGGTCCGATCGGAAACACCATATATTTT. The full variable domain, completed using reference TRBV19 and TRBJ1-3, is DGGITQSPKYLFRKEGQNVTLSCEQNLNHDAMYWYRQDPGQGLRLIYYSQIVNDFQKGDIAEGYSVSREKKESFPLTVTSAQKNPTAFYLCASRQQGPIGNTIYFGEGSWLTVV.

This clone was observed a handful of times. This chain uses TRBV4-2 with TRBJ1-5, with D unresolved. CDR3 length: 15 amino acids. Germline V gives CDR1 LGHNA, CDR2 YNFKEQ. Between the trimmed V and J ends, which lost 0 bases and 9 bases, there was a span of 15 bases. DNA for the CDR3: TGTGCCAGCAGCCAAGATTACAGCGGGCCAATGCCCCAGCATTTT. Amino acids: CASSQDYSGPMPQHF.

The V call is TRBV3-1 (or the pseudogene TRBV3-2), the J call TRBJ1-6, with 9 bases identical to TRBD1. The CDR3 extends over 14 amino acids. CDR1 is LGHDT, CDR2 YNNKEL, per germline (reference sequence). Trimming cost V 6 bases and J 9 bases; bases outside gene matches: 6. The CDR3 coding sequence is TGTGCCAGCAGGGCCGGGACAGGGCTTTCACCCCTCCACTTT. Translated: CASRAGTGLSPLHF.

The V call is TRBV6-5, the J call TRBJ2-5; possible D gene TRBD2, 6 bases. This CDR3 has 14 residues. Trimming removed 4 bases at V and 9 bases at J, with 18 bases between. Germline-derived CDR1 and CDR2 are MNHEY and SVGAGI. CDR3 bases: TGTGCCAGCAGTTCCCCGGGGGATAGGCTGGCCCAGTACTTC. It translates to CASSSPGDRLAQYF.

This sequence joins TRBV2 and TRBJ1-1; D gene unclear. Germline V gives CDR1 SNHLY, CDR2 FYNNEI. The germline V and J ends were trimmed by 6 bases and 4 bases, with 12 bases remaining between them. There are 13 residues in the CDR3. The CDR3 DNA is TGTGCCAGCAGCAACTTGCGAAGCACTGAAGCTTTCTTT. It translates to CASSNLRSTEAFF.

The chain carries TRBV12-3 or TRBV12-4 and TRBJ1-2; D might be TRBD1 (5 bases). V was pared by 1 base and J by 6 bases, with 9 bases between. The CDR3 runs 13 residues. The CDR3 is CASSLGQGHGYTF. CDR3 bases: TGTGCCAGCAGTTTAGGCCAGGGCCATGGCTACACCTTC.

On this clone: This sample also contains other DNA sequences that code for the same CDR3. The chain employs TRBV3-1 (or the pseudogene TRBV3-2) and TRBJ1-1; D gene uncertain. This CDR3 has 13 residues. Trimming left V 1 base short and J 1 base short, with 4 bases between. The germline V gene encodes CDR1 LGHDT and CDR2 YNNKEL (reference sequence). The CDR3 spells CASSQGQNTEAFF. DNA for the CDR3: TGTGCCAGCAGCCAAGGTCAGAACACTGAAGCTTTCTTT.

V and J are TRBV6-5 and TRBJ1-5; a weak D match, TRBD1 (5 bases). V was pared by 8 bases and J by 4 bases, with 12 bases between. CDR3 length: 13 amino acids. Germline CDR1 is MNHEY and CDR2 is SVGAGI. The CDR3: CASGAGINQPQHF. As DNA, the CDR3 is TGTGCCAGCGGAGCAGGGATTAATCAGCCCCAGCATTTT.

The rearrangement joins TRBV7-3 to TRBJ1-1, with no clear D. Per germline, CDR1 SGHTA and CDR2 FQGTGA. V shed 4 bases and J shed 1 base, with 10 bases lying between them. The CDR3 length is 14 residues. The CDR3 DNA reads TGTGCCAGCAGCTCATATCAGAAGAACACTGAAGCTTTCTTT. Its protein is CASSSYQKNTEAFF.

The J gene is TRBJ1-5, the V gene TRBV6-5; 7 bases line up with TRBD1. The CDR3 extends over 14 amino acids. The germline V gene has CDR1 MNHEY and CDR2 SVGAGI. The V segment lost 6 bases and the J segment 2 bases; nucleotides outside the gene matches: 4. CDR3 nucleotides: TGTGCCAGCAGCAACAGGGGAGGCAATCAGCCCCAGCATTTT. This codes for CASSNRGGNQPQHF.

This clone turned up a few times. This sequence joins TRBV5-5 and TRBJ1-2, with D uncertain. The V and J ends lost 4 bases and 4 bases respectively, with 8 bases between them. Germline V gene sequence: CDR1 SGHKS, CDR2 YYEKEE (reference sequence). CDR3 length: 12 amino acids. DNA of the CDR3: TGTGCCAGCAGCCCCGAACTCTATGGCTACACCTTC. The encoded protein is CASSPELYGYTF.

The chain carries TRBV2 and TRBJ2-7; a possible D gene is TRBD1 (6 bases). The ends were cut back, 5 bases at V and 2 bases at J, with 10 bases in the middle. This CDR3 region has 13 residues. Germline values: CDR1 SNHLY, CDR2 FYNNEI. CDR3 region: CASSRDNTYEQYF. The CDR3 coding sequence is TGTGCCAGCAGTCGGGACAATACCTACGAGCAGTACTTC.

This clone has just a few counts. The chain links TRBV28 to TRBJ1-2, with D unclear. V was shortened by 7 bases and J by 6 bases, with 12 bases between the two germline ends. From germline, CDR1 is MDHEN and CDR2 SYDVKM. This CDR3 comprises 12 residues. The CDR3: CASNVGLNGYTF. The CDR3 DNA follows: TGTGCCAGCAACGTGGGCCTAAATGGCTACACCTTC.

V is TRBV5-4 and J is TRBJ2-3; 9 bases fit TRBD2. The CDR3 consists of 15 residues. Trimming at V came to 4 bases and at J to 9 bases, leaving 12 bases not matched to a gene. CDR1 and CDR2 from the germline V gene are SGHNT and YYREEE (reference sequence). CDR3 nucleotide sequence: TGTGCCAGCAGCCCCCATAGCGGGGGCACAAAGACGCAGTATTTT. Residues: CASSPHSGGTKTQYF.